This T cell receptor (beta chain) was profiled in a study of shared clonotypes between healthy human individuals. The data were produced by immunoSEQ multiplex PCR, yet TCRdb's version contains in-frame clones alone and is incomplete. The sample records around 370,000 clones, about 96% being singletons. Germline values: CDR1 MNHEY, CDR2 SMNVEV (reference sequence). The ends lost 6 bases at V and 7 bases at J; junction bases unmatched: 8. CDR3 length: 14 residues. The sequencing input was memory CD8+ T cells sorted from blood. Subset noted: CD45RO+ cells pooled with CCR7-negative TemRA cells. The chain links TRBV27 to TRBJ1-2; the match to TRBD1 covers 10 bases. The sequence derives from a man aged 25 to 40 in good health. The CDR3 DNA reads as TGTGCCAGCAGCCCGGGACAGGGGAGGGGTGGCTACACCTTC. It encodes CASSPGQGRGGYTF.